These 2 T cell receptor beta chains originate from one sample sequenced in a study of vaccination and CD4 T cells after COVID-19. Oncomine TCR Beta short-read sequencing was applied to DNA from cultured CD4+ T cells. TCRdb re-called the PCR reads with MiXCR, one entry per CDR3 protein. This sample has 3,000 to 4,000 distinct CDR3 sequences, with under 20% found just once. These receptors have no identified antigens. Documented treatment: approximately 9-day PBMC culture with coronavirus spike peptide pools or control peptides (ViraFEST assay). The sample consisted of CD4+ T cells from blood, cultured in vitro. The source of these receptors is a human donor who had recovered from COVID-19.

The J gene is TRBJ1-4, the V gene TRBV7-8, with D possibly matching TRBD1 (6 bases). The V and J ends lost 3 bases and 7 bases respectively, with 12 bases between them. CDR1 is SGHVS, CDR2 FQNEAQ, per germline. The CDR3 sequence is 14 residues long. Written as DNA, the CDR3 is TGTGCCAGCAGCTTCGGACAGTTAGGTGAAAAACTGTTTTTT. Residues: CASSFGQLGEKLFF. Using reference TRBV7-8 and TRBJ1-4 for the parts outside the CDR3, the full variable domain is GAGVSQSPRYKVAKRGQDVALRCDPISGHVSLFWYQQALGQGPEFLTYFQNEAQLDKSGLPSDRFFAERPEGSVSTLKIQRTQQEDSAVYLCASSFGQLGEKLFFGSGTQLSVL.

The V and J genes are TRBV30 and TRBJ2-6; the D gene is possibly TRBD1 (8 bases). The germline V gene encodes CDR1 GTSNPN and CDR2 SVGIG (reference sequence). Between the trimmed V and J ends, which lost 5 bases and 2 bases, there was a span of 13 bases. The CDR3 covers 15 residues. CDR3 nucleotide sequence: TGTGCCTGGGGGGGGGACAGGCCTGGGGCCAACGTCCTGACTTTC. Its protein product is CAWGGDRPGANVLTF.